This is a list of T cell receptor beta chains from one sample in a study of cytomegalovirus exposure and HLA in healthy donors. The data were produced by immunoSEQ multiplex PCR, yet TCRdb's version contains in-frame clones alone and is incomplete. The sample carries about 120,000 clones, over 75% recorded once. The sequenced sample consisted of PBMCs. The receptors derive from a woman between 18 and 29 years old in good health and CMV-seropositive. Both conserved end residues are part of each CDR3. A D gene is named only where the DNA matches it firmly. Part of the rows lack a size; the others show once, few, many or a class for expanded clones.

v_gene,d_gene,abundance,j_gene,CDR3nt,CDR3aa
TRBV4-1,TRBD1,once,TRBJ2-1,TGCGCCAGCAGCGCCGGGACAGGGGCATACAATGAGCAGTTCTTC,CASSAGTGAYNEQFF
TRBV9,TRBD1,-,TRBJ1-6,TGTGCCAGCAGCCTTGGACAGGCCGGTGGTTCACCCCTCCACTTT,CASSLGQAGGSPLHF
TRBV29-1,-,-,TRBJ2-2,TGCAGCGTCAATAGACCCGGGACATCGAACACCGGGGAGCTGTTTTTT,CSVNRPGTSNTGELFF
TRBV19,TRBD1,-,TRBJ2-7,TGTGCCAGTAGCCCTGGGACAGTCTACGAGCAGTACTTC,CASSPGTVYEQYF
TRBV5-4,-,-,TRBJ2-7,TGTGCCAGCAGCTTGGTGGAGGACTACGAGCAGTACTTC,CASSLVEDYEQYF
TRBV29-1,-,-,TRBJ2-5,TGCAGCGTTGCCTGGGCTCGCAGTCCCAAAGAGACCCAGTACTTC,CSVAWARSPKETQYF
TRBV4-3,-,-,TRBJ2-2,TGCGCCAGCAGCCAAGAGTTAGATCCCACGTTTACCGGGGAGCTGTTTTTT,CASSQELDPTFTGELFF
TRBV30,-,once,TRBJ2-1,TGTGCCTGCCCCAGGGGTAGTGAGCAGTTCTTC,CACPRGSEQFF
TRBV12-5,-,-,TRBJ1-2,TGTGCTAGTGGTATACAAAACTATGGCTACACCTTC,CASGIQNYGYTF
TRBV15,-,-,TRBJ2-7,TGTGCCACCAGCAGATCCGGAGGTTCCTACGAGCAGTACTTC,CATSRSGGSYEQYF
TRBV6-5,TRBD2,-,TRBJ2-3,TGTGCCAGCAGTTATCGACTAGCGGGGGGCCCCTATACGCAGTATTTT,CASSYRLAGGPYTQYF
TRBV19,TRBD1,-,TRBJ2-1,TGTGCCAGTAGTATAGTGGGACAGAGCATGGGTGAGCAGTTCTTC,CASSIVGQSMGEQFF
TRBV7-8,-,-,TRBJ2-7,TGTGCCAGCAGCTTTACTACGGTGGAGCAGTACTTC,CASSFTTVEQYF
TRBV5-6,-,-,TRBJ2-7,TGTGCCAGCAGCTTGATGGGGGGTTCCTACGAGCAGTACTTC,CASSLMGGSYEQYF
TRBV5-4,-,-,TRBJ2-3,TGTGCCAGCAGCTTGAAGGCCGTGGGCAGGGGAGGCACAGATACGCAGTATTTT,CASSLKAVGRGGTDTQYF
TRBV29-1,TRBD1,few,TRBJ1-1,TGCAGCGCGACCAGGGGGCGCACTGAAGCTTTCTTT,CSATRGRTEAFF
TRBV19,-,-,TRBJ1-5,TGTGCCAGTACAGGGCCCAATAATATAAATCAGCCCCAGCATTTT,CASTGPNNINQPQHF
TRBV9,-,-,TRBJ2-1,TGTGCCAGCAGCGTAGCACCGAGGGATTACAATGAGCAGTTCTTC,CASSVAPRDYNEQFF
TRBV6-5,-,-,TRBJ1-4,TGTGCCAGCAGTTACACGGGGGTGACAACTAATGAAAAACTGTTTTTT,CASSYTGVTTNEKLFF
TRBV19,-,-,TRBJ2-3,TGTGCCAGTAGTATATATGGGCCGAGCACAGATACGCAGTATTTT,CASSIYGPSTDTQYF
TRBV11-2,TRBD1,-,TRBJ2-7,TGTGCCAGCAGCTTAGTATCGGACAGGGAGCAGTACTTC,CASSLVSDREQYF
TRBV5-4,-,-,TRBJ1-2,TGTGCCAGCAGCTTGGCAGGGGACTATGGCTACACCTTC,CASSLAGDYGYTF
TRBV5-8,TRBD1,-,TRBJ1-2,TGTGCCAGCAGATGGGGACAGCGTTCTAACTATGGCTACACCTTC,CASRWGQRSNYGYTF
TRBV9,TRBD1,once,TRBJ2-2,TGTGCCAGCAGTCTAATAGGGCAGGGGGCGCCCGGGGAGCTGTTTTTT,CASSLIGQGAPGELFF
TRBV7-9,-,-,TRBJ2-7,TGTGCCAGCAGCTTAGGAGGGAGGGGGTACGAGCAGTACTTC,CASSLGGRGYEQYF
TRBV11-3,TRBD2,-,TRBJ2-4,TGTGCCAGCAGCCAGGTGGGCGGGGGATCCAAAAACATTCAGTACTTC,CASSQVGGGSKNIQYF
TRBV5-6,-,-,TRBJ2-7,TGTGCCAGCAGCTTGGAAGACTCGCTCAATCCCTACGAGCAGTACTTC,CASSLEDSLNPYEQYF
TRBV27,-,-,TRBJ1-1,TGTGCCACCTCAACCGCCCGGGAAGATTTTAGTGAAGCTTTCTTT,CATSTAREDFSEAFF
TRBV5-1,TRBD1,once,TRBJ1-2,TGCGCCAGCAGCCCAGACAGGGGCGGGTTGGCTAACTATGGCTACACCTTC,CASSPDRGGLANYGYTF
TRBV19,-,once,TRBJ2-1,TGTGCCAGTGAACAGGGAGGGGTCAATGAGCAGTTCTTC,CASEQGGVNEQFF
TRBV9,-,few,TRBJ2-7,TGTGCCAGCAGCGTAGCTACAGGGTCCTACGAGCAGTACTTC,CASSVATGSYEQYF
TRBV9,-,-,TRBJ1-3,TGTGCCAGCAGCGCCCTCGGGGGTGGGTCTGGAAACACCATATATTTT,CASSALGGGSGNTIYF
TRBV9,-,-,TRBJ2-5,TGTGCCAGCAGCGCCCACACCAGTATCCAAGAGACCCAGTACTTC,CASSAHTSIQETQYF
TRBV29-1,-,-,TRBJ1-5,TGCAGCGTTGTAGGCGGGGTGGGTCAGCCCCAGCATTTT,CSVVGGVGQPQHF
TRBV27,TRBD1,-,TRBJ1-6,TGTGCCAGCAGTTTAGCCGCAGGGGGCCTTGAACGAACACCCCTCCACTTT,CASSLAAGGLERTPLHF
TRBV6-1,TRBD1,-,TRBJ1-4,TGTGCCAGCAGTGCTCCCACCGGGACAGGGGGTGAAAAACTGTTTTTT,CASSAPTGTGGEKLFF
TRBV19,-,-,TRBJ1-1,TGTGCCAGTAACATCTGGTCCCCCCCGAACACTGAAGCTTTCTTT,CASNIWSPPNTEAFF
TRBV6-5,TRBD2,-,TRBJ2-1,TGTGCCAGCAGCTCGACTAGCGGGGGGGGAAATGAGCAGTTCTTC,CASSSTSGGGNEQFF
TRBV15,TRBD1,-,TRBJ1-5,TGTGCCACCAGCCCCCGGGGACAGACAATCCAGCCCCAGCATTTT,CATSPRGQTIQPQHF
TRBV19,-,-,TRBJ1-6,TGTGCCAGTACGCGGTCCTATAATTCACCCCTCCACTTT,CASTRSYNSPLHF
TRBV5-6,TRBD2,-,TRBJ2-7,TGTGCCAGCAGCCCCGGGGGGTACGAGCAGTACTTC,CASSPGGYEQYF
TRBV27,-,once,TRBJ1-1,TGTGCCAGCAGTTTATATTTCCAGGGGACCACTGAAGCTTTCTTT,CASSLYFQGTTEAFF
TRBV2,TRBD1,-,TRBJ1-2,TGTGCCAGCAGTCGTACCGGGACAGGGGCTAATGGCTACACCTTC,CASSRTGTGANGYTF
TRBV2,TRBD2,-,TRBJ2-5,TGTGCCACCTCTACGTCGGGGGGGCGAGAGACCCAGTACTTC,CATSTSGGRETQYF
TRBV2,TRBD1,-,TRBJ1-1,TGTGCCAGCAGTGTACAGGGGGGGACTGAAGCTTTCTTT,CASSVQGGTEAFF
TRBV19,TRBD1,-,TRBJ2-7,TGTGCCAGTAGTGAGTCGACAGGGGTTTTCTACGAGCAGTACTTC,CASSESTGVFYEQYF
TRBV6-1,-,-,TRBJ1-5,TGTGCCAGCAGTGAAGCCGCTGGGGCCTATAGCAATCAGCCCCAGCATTTT,CASSEAAGAYSNQPQHF
TRBV5-6,-,-,TRBJ2-1,TGTGCCAGCAGCTTGCCAGGGCTAGAGGCACGACCGCGCGAGTTCTTC,CASSLPGLEARPREFF
TRBV28,-,-,TRBJ2-1,TGTGCCAGCGGAGGGAACTCCTACAATGAGCAGTTCTTC,CASGGNSYNEQFF
TRBV21-1,-,few,TRBJ2-5,TGTGCCAGCAGCCCCAAGGGGAGGCAAGAGACCCAGTACTTC,CASSPKGRQETQYF
TRBV4-1,TRBD2,-,TRBJ2-5,TGCGCCAGCAGCCAAGTTGGACTAGCGGGAGAGACCCAGTACTTC,CASSQVGLAGETQYF
TRBV6-5,TRBD1,once,TRBJ2-1,TGTGCCAGCAGCTACAGGGGCTCTCCCTACAATGAGCAGTTCTTC,CASSYRGSPYNEQFF